A selection of T cell receptor beta chains follows, all from one sample in a study of spatial heterogeneity in lung cancer. TCRdb recomputed calls from the 5' RACE reads with MiXCR, one row per CDR3 protein. This sample has 50,000 to 55,000 distinct CDR3 sequences, with roughly 7.5% found just once. Sequencing was performed on PBMCs, taken at surgery. The receptor set was obtained from a female donor with early-stage non-small cell lung cancer. Each CDR3 is given with its conserved first and last residue. Fields, in order: J gene, clone size, V gene, D gene, CDR3 length, CDR3 DNA, CDR3 protein. The D gene is left open where the match is weak. Clone sizes are given selectively: once, few, many, or a class where the clone is expanded.

>TRBJ2-5|many|TRBV30|.|14
TGTGCCTGGACTTCGTCCACGAGTCGGGGGACCCAGTACTTC
CAWTSSTSRGTQYF
>TRBJ2-7|few|TRBV20-1|.|13
TGCAGTGCTAGGCACAGGAGCTCCTACGAGCAGTACTTC
CSARHRSSYEQYF
>TRBJ2-2|many|TRBV28|.|16
TGTGCCAGCAGTTTAGGGGTTCCCTGGAACACCGGGGAGCTGTTTTTT
CASSLGVPWNTGELFF
>TRBJ2-7|many|TRBV7-8|TRBD2|15
TGTGCCAGCAGTCGGACTAGCGGGGAGTTCTACGAGCAGTACTTC
CASSRTSGEFYEQYF
>TRBJ2-6|.|TRBV11-3|.|15
TGTGCCAGCAGCTCCCCCACCTCTGGGGCCAACGTCCTGACTTTC
CASSSPTSGANVLTF
>TRBJ2-6|many|TRBV11-2|.|19
TGTGCCAGCAGCTTCCGACGGGCTCGAACCAGCTCTGGGGCCAACGTCCTGACTTTC
CASSFRRARTSSGANVLTF
>TRBJ2-3|.|TRBV7-9|TRBD2|18
TGTGCCAGCAGCCGACCAGGGACAGCGGGGGGAAGCACAGATACGCAGTATTTT
CASSRPGTAGGSTDTQYF
>TRBJ2-2|.|TRBV27|.|15
TGTGCCAGCAGTTACCGCGGACTCTCCTCCGGGGAGCTGTTTTTT
CASSYRGLSSGELFF
>TRBJ2-7|few|TRBV4-3|.|14
TGCGCCAGCAGCCTACAACAGGGAGCCTACGAGCAGTACTTC
CASSLQQGAYEQYF
>TRBJ1-3|many|TRBV4-1|.|16
TGCGCCAGCAGCCTCCGACAGGCCACTACCCGAAACACCATATATTTT
CASSLRQATTRNTIYF
>TRBJ1-2|.|TRBV6-5|.|12
TGTGCCAGCAGTTTGGACAGCTATGGCTACACCTTC
CASSLDSYGYTF
>TRBJ2-1|many|TRBV19|.|16
TGTGCCAGTAGTATGGGGACCAGGGTCCCCTACAATGAGCAGTTCTTC
CASSMGTRVPYNEQFF
>TRBJ1-1|many|TRBV3-1|.|14
TGTGCCAGCAGCCAACAGGCATCGAACACTGAAGCTTTCTTT
CASSQQASNTEAFF
>TRBJ2-7|many|TRBV23-1|.|12
TGCGCCAGGGACGTAAGACCCTCCGAGCAGTACTTC
CARDVRPSEQYF
>TRBJ1-5|many|TRBV7-2|.|13
TGTGCCAGCAGCTTAGAGGGTTTGCGCCCCCAGCATTTT
CASSLEGLRPQHF
>TRBJ2-5|few|TRBV9|TRBD2|16
TGTGCCAGCAGCGTCACTAGCGGGGGGGCCGTGGAGACCCAGTACTTC
CASSVTSGGAVETQYF
>TRBJ2-7|many|TRBV6-5|.|11
TGTGCCAGCACGAACTCCTACGAGCAGTACTTC
CASTNSYEQYF
>TRBJ1-1|.|TRBV10-3|.|12
TGTGCCATCAGTGCCCCCGGACCTGAAGCTTTCTTT
CAISAPGPEAFF
>TRBJ2-2|few|TRBV7-8|.|16
TGTGCCAGCAGCCGAACGGGAGTGCCGACCACCGGGGAGCTGTTTTTT
CASSRTGVPTTGELFF
>TRBJ2-2|many|TRBV4-3|.|15
TGCGCCAGCAGCCAAGGACCTGCTGGGCCCGGGGAGCTGTTTTTT
CASSQGPAGPGELFF
>TRBJ2-4|few|TRBV7-9|TRBD2|17
TGTGCCAGCAGCTTAGGCCTAGCGGGGGGCACCAAAAACATTCAGTACTTC
CASSLGLAGGTKNIQYF
>TRBJ2-7|few|TRBV9|TRBD2|15
TGTGCCAGCAGCGTAGCTAGCGGGGTACTCTACGAGCAGTACTTC
CASSVASGVLYEQYF
>TRBJ2-5|many|TRBV7-2|.|15
TGTGCCAGCAGCTTACGGGGTAGCGAGGAAGAGACCCAGTACTTC
CASSLRGSEEETQYF
>TRBJ1-1|many|TRBV4-3|.|13
TGCGCCAGCAGCCAAGTTGAGAACACTGAAGCTTTCTTT
CASSQVENTEAFF
>TRBJ2-7|many|TRBV15|.|15
TGTGCCACCAGCAGAGATCCGGTAGGAGGGGGGGAGCAGTACTTC
CATSRDPVGGGEQYF
>TRBJ2-3|few|TRBV19|.|14
TGTGCCAGTAGTATCTCGCCAGGCACAGATACGCAGTATTTT
CASSISPGTDTQYF
>TRBJ2-1|many|TRBV2|TRBD2|13
TGTGCCAGCTTTCAGGGAGGGACCAATGAGCAGTTCTTC
CASFQGGTNEQFF
>TRBJ2-5|many|TRBV28|TRBD1|14
TGTGCCAGCAGTACAACAGGGGGGACAGAGACCCAGTACTTC
CASSTTGGTETQYF
>TRBJ2-7|many|TRBV4-3|TRBD2|14
TGCGCCAGCAGCCCAGGGCCGGGGGGCTACGAGCAGTACTTC
CASSPGPGGYEQYF
>TRBJ2-5|many|TRBV5-6|.|19
TGTGCCAGCAGCTTGGTAGGACGGGCGAGAAAGCGACTCCAAGAGACCCAGTACTTC
CASSLVGRARKRLQETQYF
>TRBJ1-4|many|TRBV20-1|.|14
TGCAGTGCTAGGGAGGCCCGGGGTAGTGAAAAACTGTTTTTT
CSAREARGSEKLFF
>TRBJ1-1|many|TRBV6-5|TRBD1|14
TGTGCCAGCAGCCGGGGACAGCTGAACACTGAAGCTTTCTTT
CASSRGQLNTEAFF
>TRBJ1-6|many|TRBV21-1|.|13
TGTGCCAGCGTCCAGACAGGCCTTTCACCCCTCCACTTT
CASVQTGLSPLHF
>TRBJ2-1|.|TRBV4-1|.|17
TGCGCCAGCAGCCAAGTTGACTTAGGGATCTCCTACAATGAGCAGTTCTTC
CASSQVDLGISYNEQFF
>TRBJ1-5|few|TRBV4-2|.|17
TGTGCCAGCAGCCAAGAAGGGATAGGGGGAGACAATCAGCCCCAGCATTTT
CASSQEGIGGDNQPQHF
>TRBJ2-1|many|TRBV29-1|TRBD2|13
TGCAGCGTTGGGGGACTAGCGCGGAATGAGCAGTTCTTC
CSVGGLARNEQFF
>TRBJ1-6|.|TRBV9|.|15
TGTGCCAGCAGCGTAGGAGGGGTCAGGAATTCACCCCTCCACTTT
CASSVGGVRNSPLHF
>TRBJ2-5|many|TRBV29-1|.|13
TGCAGCGTTGAACGAGTGAATCAAGAGACCCAGTACTTC
CSVERVNQETQYF
>TRBJ2-1|many|TRBV6-5|TRBD2|14
TGTGCCAGCTCTCTAGCGGGGGGGATCAATGAGCAGTTCTTC
CASSLAGGINEQFF
>TRBJ2-1|many|TRBV6-5|.|12
TGTGCCAGCAGTTTCCAGAACAATGAGCAGTTCTTC
CASSFQNNEQFF
>TRBJ1-5|many|TRBV15|.|14
TGTGCCACCAGCACCCGACAGAGGAATCAGCCCCAGCATTTT
CATSTRQRNQPQHF
>TRBJ1-2|many|TRBV5-6|.|16
TGTGCCAGCAGCCCGACTCGCGGGGCCTTTACTTATGGCTACACCTTC
CASSPTRGAFTYGYTF
>TRBJ2-3|.|TRBV6-5|.|15
TGTGCCAGCAGCCCAACGGGGTTGCCCTCAGATACGCAGTATTTT
CASSPTGLPSDTQYF
>TRBJ2-3|many|TRBV29-1|.|13
TGCAGCGTGGAACTAGATCCTACAGATACGCAGTATTTT
CSVELDPTDTQYF
>TRBJ2-3|many|TRBV6-2/TRBV6-3|.|14
TGTGCCAGCAGTTACTTGGGGGGCCCAGATACGCAGTATTTT
CASSYLGGPDTQYF
>TRBJ2-3|.|TRBV5-1|TRBD2|16
TGCGCCAGCAGCCCCCGGACTAGCGGGGGGGCAGATACGCAGTATTTT
CASSPRTSGGADTQYF
>TRBJ2-3|medium-sized|TRBV4-2|.|17
TGTGCCAGCAGCCAAGATGAATCGGTTATTGGCACAGATACGCAGTATTTT
CASSQDESVIGTDTQYF
>TRBJ2-1|.|TRBV27|.|15
TGTGCCAGCAGTTTCGGGGAGCGGACCTACAATGAGCAGTTCTTC
CASSFGERTYNEQFF
>TRBJ1-1|medium-sized|TRBV28|.|11
TGTGCCAGCAGTAGGGCCCTTGAAGCTTTCTTT
CASSRALEAFF
>TRBJ2-4|many|TRBV20-1|TRBD1|14
TGCAGTGCTAGGACGGACAGGGAATTAAGCATTCAGTACTTC
CSARTDRELSIQYF
>TRBJ2-1|many|TRBV29-1|TRBD1|15
TGCAGCGTTAAGAACGGACAGGGGGTTCACAATGAGCAGTTCTTC
CSVKNGQGVHNEQFF
>TRBJ2-5|many|TRBV11-2|TRBD2|15
TGTGCCAGCAGCAGTAGTGGGGGGACTATGGAGACCCAGTACTTC
CASSSSGGTMETQYF
>TRBJ1-5|.|TRBV5-6|.|16
TGTGCCAGCAGCTTGGGGGGGCCCAGGAATGATCAGCCCCAGCATTTT
CASSLGGPRNDQPQHF
>TRBJ2-5|many|TRBV4-1|.|14
TGCGCCAGCAGCCAACCGGCCACGCTAGGGACCCAGTACTTC
CASSQPATLGTQYF
>TRBJ2-7|many|TRBV5-6|.|14
TGTGCCAGCAGCTTCAGCCCCGGGGGCTACGAGCAGTACTTC
CASSFSPGGYEQYF
>TRBJ2-2|many|TRBV7-9|TRBD1|17
TGTGCCAGCAGCCTGACGGCACAGGGGTCCTACACCGGGGAGCTGTTTTTT
CASSLTAQGSYTGELFF
>TRBJ1-5|many|TRBV12-3/TRBV12-4|.|11
TGTGCCAGCAGTTTTGGTCAGCCCCAGCATTTT
CASSFGQPQHF
>TRBJ1-1|many|TRBV29-1|.|15
TGCAGCGTTGGGGCCTATGGTGTTACGAACACTGAAGCTTTCTTT
CSVGAYGVTNTEAFF
>TRBJ1-5|few|TRBV21-1|.|14
TGTGCCAGCAGCAAGGGACAGGGAGCTCAGCCCCAGCATTTT
CASSKGQGAQPQHF